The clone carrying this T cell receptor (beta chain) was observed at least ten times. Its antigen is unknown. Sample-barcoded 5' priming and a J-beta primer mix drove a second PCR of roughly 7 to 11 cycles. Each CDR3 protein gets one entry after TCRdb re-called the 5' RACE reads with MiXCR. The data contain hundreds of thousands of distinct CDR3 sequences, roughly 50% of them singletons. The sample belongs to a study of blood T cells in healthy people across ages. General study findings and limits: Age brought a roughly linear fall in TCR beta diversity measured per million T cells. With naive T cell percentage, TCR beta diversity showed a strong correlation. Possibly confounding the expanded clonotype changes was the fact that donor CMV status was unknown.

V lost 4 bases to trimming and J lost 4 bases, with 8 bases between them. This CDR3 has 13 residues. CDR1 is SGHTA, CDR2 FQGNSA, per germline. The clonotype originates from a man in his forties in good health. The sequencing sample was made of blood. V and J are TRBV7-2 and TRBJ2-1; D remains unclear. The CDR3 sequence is CASSSEIYNEQFF. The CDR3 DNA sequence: TGTGCCAGCAGCTCTGAGATTTACAATGAGCAGTTCTTC. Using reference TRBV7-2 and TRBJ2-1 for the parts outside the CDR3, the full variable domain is GAGVSQSPSNKVTEKGKDVELRCDPISGHTALYWYRQSLGQGLEFLIYFQGNSAPDKSGLPSDRFSAERTGGSVSTLTIQRTQQEDSAVYLCASSSEIYNEQFFGPGTRLTVL.